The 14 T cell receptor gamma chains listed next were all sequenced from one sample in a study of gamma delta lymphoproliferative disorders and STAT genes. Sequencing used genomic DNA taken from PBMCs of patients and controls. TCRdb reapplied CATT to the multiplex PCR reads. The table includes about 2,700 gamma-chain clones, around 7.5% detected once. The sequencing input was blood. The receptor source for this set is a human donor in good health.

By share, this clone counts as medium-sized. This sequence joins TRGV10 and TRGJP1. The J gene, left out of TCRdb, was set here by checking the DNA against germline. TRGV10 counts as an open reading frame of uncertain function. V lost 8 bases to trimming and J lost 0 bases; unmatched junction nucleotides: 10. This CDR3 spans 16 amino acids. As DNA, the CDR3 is TGTGCTGCGTGGGATCAAATCCATACCACTGGTTGGTTCAAGATATTT. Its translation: CAAWDQIHTTGWFKIF.

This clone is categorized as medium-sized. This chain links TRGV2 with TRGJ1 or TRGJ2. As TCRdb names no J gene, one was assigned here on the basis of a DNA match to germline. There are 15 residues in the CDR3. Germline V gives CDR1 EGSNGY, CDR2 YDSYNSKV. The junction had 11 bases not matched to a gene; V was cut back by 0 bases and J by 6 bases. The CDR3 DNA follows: TGTGCCACCTGGGACGGGCGGGTCCTCGGTTATAAGAAACTCTTT. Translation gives CATWDGRVLGYKKLF.

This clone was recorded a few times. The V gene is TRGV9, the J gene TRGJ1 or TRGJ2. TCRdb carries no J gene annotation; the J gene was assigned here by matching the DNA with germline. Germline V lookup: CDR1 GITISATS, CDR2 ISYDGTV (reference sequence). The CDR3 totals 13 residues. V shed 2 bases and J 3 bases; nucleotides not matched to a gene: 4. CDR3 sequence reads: CALWEETYYKKLF. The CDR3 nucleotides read TGTGCCTTGTGGGAGGAGACTTATTATAAGAAACTCTTT.

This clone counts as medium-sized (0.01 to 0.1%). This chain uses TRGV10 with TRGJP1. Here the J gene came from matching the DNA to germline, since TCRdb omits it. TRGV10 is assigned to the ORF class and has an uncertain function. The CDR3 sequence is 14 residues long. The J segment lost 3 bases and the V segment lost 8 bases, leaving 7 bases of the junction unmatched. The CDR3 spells CAAWDVSTGWFKIF. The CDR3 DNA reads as TGTGCTGCGTGGGATGTGTCCACTGGTTGGTTCAAGATATTT.

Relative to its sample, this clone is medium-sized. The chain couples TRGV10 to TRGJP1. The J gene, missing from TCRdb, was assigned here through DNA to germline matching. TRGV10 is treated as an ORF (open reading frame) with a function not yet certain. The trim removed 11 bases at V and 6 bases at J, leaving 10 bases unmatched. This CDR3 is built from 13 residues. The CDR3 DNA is TGTGCTGCGCCGGTATGTGCTGGTTGGTTCAAGATATTT. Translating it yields CAAPVCAGWFKIF.

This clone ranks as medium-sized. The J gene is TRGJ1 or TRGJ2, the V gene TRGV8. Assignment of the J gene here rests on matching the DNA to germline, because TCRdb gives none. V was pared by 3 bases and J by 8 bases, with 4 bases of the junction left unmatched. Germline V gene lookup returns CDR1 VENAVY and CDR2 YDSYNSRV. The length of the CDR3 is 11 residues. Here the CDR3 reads CATWDGNKKLF. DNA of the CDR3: TGTGCCACCTGGGATGGCAATAAGAAACTCTTT.

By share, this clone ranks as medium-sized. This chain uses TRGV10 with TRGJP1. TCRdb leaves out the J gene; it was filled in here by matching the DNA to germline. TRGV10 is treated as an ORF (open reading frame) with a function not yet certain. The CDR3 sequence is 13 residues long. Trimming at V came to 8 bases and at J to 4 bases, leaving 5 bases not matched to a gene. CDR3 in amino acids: CAAWDDTGWFKIF. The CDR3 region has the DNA TGTGCTGCGTGGGATGACACTGGTTGGTTCAAGATATTT.

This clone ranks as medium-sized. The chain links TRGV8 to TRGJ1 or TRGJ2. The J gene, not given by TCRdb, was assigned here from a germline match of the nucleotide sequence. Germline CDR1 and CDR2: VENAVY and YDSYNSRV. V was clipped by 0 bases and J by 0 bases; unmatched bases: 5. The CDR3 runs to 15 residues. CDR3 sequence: CATWDRGENYYKKLF. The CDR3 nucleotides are TGTGCCACCTGGGATAGGGGGGAGAATTATTATAAGAAACTCTTT.

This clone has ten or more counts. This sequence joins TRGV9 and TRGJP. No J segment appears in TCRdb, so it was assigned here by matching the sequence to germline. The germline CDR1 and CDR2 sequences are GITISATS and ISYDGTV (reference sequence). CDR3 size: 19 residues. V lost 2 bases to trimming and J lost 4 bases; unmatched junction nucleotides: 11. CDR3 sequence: CALWEDRPNQELGKKIKVF. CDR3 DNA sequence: TGTGCCTTGTGGGAGGACCGACCCAATCAAGAGTTGGGCAAAAAAATCAAGGTATTT.

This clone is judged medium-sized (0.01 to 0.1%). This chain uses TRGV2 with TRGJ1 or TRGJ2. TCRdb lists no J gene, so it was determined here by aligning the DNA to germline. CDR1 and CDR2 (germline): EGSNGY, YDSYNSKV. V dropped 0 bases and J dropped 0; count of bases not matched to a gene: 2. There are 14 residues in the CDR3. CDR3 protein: CATWDGRNYYKKLF. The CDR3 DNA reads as TGTGCCACCTGGGACGGGAGGAATTATTATAAGAAACTCTTT.

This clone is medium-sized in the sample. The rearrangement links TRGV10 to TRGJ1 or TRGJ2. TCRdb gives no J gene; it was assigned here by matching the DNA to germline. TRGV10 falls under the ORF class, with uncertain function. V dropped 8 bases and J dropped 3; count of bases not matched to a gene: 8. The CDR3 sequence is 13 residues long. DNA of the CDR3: TGTGCTGCGTGGGATTACCCTTATTATAAGAAACTCTTT. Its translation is CAAWDYPYYKKLF.

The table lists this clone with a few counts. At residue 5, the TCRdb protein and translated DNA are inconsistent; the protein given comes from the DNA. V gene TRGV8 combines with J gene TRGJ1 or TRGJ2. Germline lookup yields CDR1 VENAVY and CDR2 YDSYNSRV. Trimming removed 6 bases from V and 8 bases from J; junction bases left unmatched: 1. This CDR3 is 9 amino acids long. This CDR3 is CATWNKKLF. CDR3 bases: TGTGCCACCTGGAATAAGAAACTCTTT.

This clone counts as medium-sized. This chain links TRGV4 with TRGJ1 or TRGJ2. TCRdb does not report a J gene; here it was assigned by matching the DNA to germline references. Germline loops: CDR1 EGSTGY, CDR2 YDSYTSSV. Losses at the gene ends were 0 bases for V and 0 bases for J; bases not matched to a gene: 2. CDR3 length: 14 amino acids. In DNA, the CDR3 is TGTGCCACCTGGGATGGGTTGAATTATTATAAGAAACTCTTT. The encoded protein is CATWDGLNYYKKLF.

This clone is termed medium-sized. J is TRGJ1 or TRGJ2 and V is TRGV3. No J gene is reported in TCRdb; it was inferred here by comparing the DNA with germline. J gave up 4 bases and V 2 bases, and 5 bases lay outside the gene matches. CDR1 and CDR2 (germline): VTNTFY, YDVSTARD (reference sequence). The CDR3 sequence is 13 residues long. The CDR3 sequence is CATWDTAYYKKLF. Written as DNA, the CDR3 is TGTGCCACCTGGGACACCGCCTATTATAAGAAACTCTTT.